A selection of T cell receptor beta chains follows, all from one sample in a study of blood T cell repertoires in COVID-19. Using immunoSEQ multiplex PCR, the repertoire was profiled, and TCRdb retains in-frame clones only, with some absent. The sample consists of fewer than 350,000 clones, around 90% of them appearing once. The sequenced material came from peripheral blood. These receptors all stem from a man younger than 35 with active or convalescent COVID-19. The CDR3 runs from the conserved cysteine through the conserved F or W. The D gene is left open where the match is weak. Only some rows state a clone size, as once, few, many or a class for expanded clones.

v_call	clone_size	cdr3_length	d_call	j_call	cdr3_nt	cdr3_aa
TRBV27	once	17	TRBD1	TRBJ1-1	TGTGCCAGCAGTTTACCCGGACAGGTTGGAGAGGGCACTGAAGCTTTCTTT	CASSLPGQVGEGTEAFF
TRBV5-8	.	16	.	TRBJ1-6	TGTGCCAGCAGCTTAAGAGGGCGCGCCTATAATTCACCCCTCCACTTT	CASSLRGRAYNSPLHF
TRBV25-1	.	16	TRBD2	TRBJ2-7	TGTGCCAGCAGTGAATGGGGCAGCGGGGGAAGCTACGAGCAGTACTTC	CASSEWGSGGSYEQYF
TRBV6-5	once	14	TRBD1	TRBJ1-6	TGTGCCAGCTGCTGGGACAGAGCCAATTCACCCCTCCACTTT	CASCWDRANSPLHF
TRBV4-1	.	16	.	TRBJ1-1	TGCGCCAGCAGCCAAGATCCGGAGACGGTGAACACTGAAGCTTTCTTT	CASSQDPETVNTEAFF
TRBV19	.	15	.	TRBJ1-5	TGTGCCAGTAGTATGCGGGGAAGCTTATATCAGCCCCAGCATTTT	CASSMRGSLYQPQHF
TRBV20-1	.	11	.	TRBJ2-7	TGCAGTGCTAATACCCACAACGAGCAGTACTTC	CSANTHNEQYF
TRBV12-3/TRBV12-4	.	12	.	TRBJ1-2	TGTGCCAGCGGGGGCAGCAACTATGGCTACACCTTC	CASGGSNYGYTF
TRBV29-1	once	12	TRBD1	TRBJ2-5	TGCAGCGTCACTCTCCCAGGGGGCGGGCAGTACTTC	CSVTLPGGGQYF
TRBV5-5	.	14	.	TRBJ2-2	TGTGCCAGCAGCTTGACACTAGCCCCCGGGGAGCTGTTTTTT	CASSLTLAPGELFF
TRBV13	.	14	TRBD1	TRBJ2-1	TGTGCCAGCAGCCCACCGGACAGGGGCGATGAGCAGTTCTTC	CASSPPDRGDEQFF
TRBV10-2	once	18	TRBD1	TRBJ1-2	TGCGCCAGCAGTGAGAACGGACAGGGCCGGGGTGGGAGATATGGCTACACCTTC	CASSENGQGRGGRYGYTF
TRBV11-2	.	13	.	TRBJ2-5	TGTGCCAGCAGCTTAGGGCCCAAAGAGACCCAGTACTTC	CASSLGPKETQYF
TRBV6-1	.	15	TRBD1	TRBJ1-1	TGTGCCAGCAGTGATCTCAGGGGGCGAGACACTGAAGCTTTCTTT	CASSDLRGRDTEAFF
TRBV24-1	.	16	TRBD2	TRBJ2-1	TGTGCCACCAGTGGCCAGAGCGGGGGGTCGGGGAATGAGCAGTTCTTC	CATSGQSGGSGNEQFF
TRBV10-3	.	15	.	TRBJ2-2	TGTGCCATCGGTTCCCGGGACTCCTTTTCCGGGGAGCTGTTTTTT	CAIGSRDSFSGELFF
TRBV7-7	.	16	TRBD2	TRBJ2-3	TGTGCCAGCAGCTTAACGACTAGCGGGGAGACAGATACGCAGTATTTT	CASSLTTSGETDTQYF
TRBV19	.	14	.	TRBJ1-2	TGTGCCAGTAGCATGGGACATCCCAGGGATGGCTACACCTTC	CASSMGHPRDGYTF
TRBV21-1	.	15	.	TRBJ1-5	TGTGCCAGCAGCAAAGTAGGACAGTCGGATCAGCCCCAGCATTTT	CASSKVGQSDQPQHF
TRBV7-3	.	16	.	TRBJ2-6	TGTGCCAGCAGCCTTGGTTCCGGACAGGGGGCCAACGTCCTGACTTTC	CASSLGSGQGANVLTF
TRBV7-9	.	14	TRBD2	TRBJ2-2	TGTGCCAGCAGCGCCCGGGGGGACACCGGGGAGCTGTTTTTT	CASSARGDTGELFF
TRBV12-3/TRBV12-4	.	13	TRBD1	TRBJ2-1	TGTGCCAGCAGACCTGACAGGGGCAATGAGCAGTTCTTC	CASRPDRGNEQFF
TRBV6-5	.	16	.	TRBJ1-1	TGTGCCAGCAGTTCTCGGGACACGAGTCCGGACACTGAAGCTTTCTTT	CASSSRDTSPDTEAFF
TRBV7-6	few	16	TRBD1	TRBJ1-5	TGTGCCAGCAGCTTAGACCCGGACAGGGGCAATCAGCCCCAGCATTTT	CASSLDPDRGNQPQHF
TRBV5-1	.	11	.	TRBJ1-3	TGCGCCAGCAGCTCAGGGACTACCATATATTTT	CASSSGTTIYF
TRBV18	.	19	.	TRBJ2-4	TGTGCCAGCTCACCAACTTTGGGACACCGGTTTCTAGCCAAAAACATTCAGTACTTC	CASSPTLGHRFLAKNIQYF
TRBV6-2/TRBV6-3	.	13	.	TRBJ1-2	TGTGCCAGCAGCGGAGTCCTCAACTATGGCTACACCTTC	CASSGVLNYGYTF
TRBV6-5	.	14	.	TRBJ1-5	TGTGCCAGCAGTTACTCAGGGGCAGGTCAGCCCCAGCATTTT	CASSYSGAGQPQHF